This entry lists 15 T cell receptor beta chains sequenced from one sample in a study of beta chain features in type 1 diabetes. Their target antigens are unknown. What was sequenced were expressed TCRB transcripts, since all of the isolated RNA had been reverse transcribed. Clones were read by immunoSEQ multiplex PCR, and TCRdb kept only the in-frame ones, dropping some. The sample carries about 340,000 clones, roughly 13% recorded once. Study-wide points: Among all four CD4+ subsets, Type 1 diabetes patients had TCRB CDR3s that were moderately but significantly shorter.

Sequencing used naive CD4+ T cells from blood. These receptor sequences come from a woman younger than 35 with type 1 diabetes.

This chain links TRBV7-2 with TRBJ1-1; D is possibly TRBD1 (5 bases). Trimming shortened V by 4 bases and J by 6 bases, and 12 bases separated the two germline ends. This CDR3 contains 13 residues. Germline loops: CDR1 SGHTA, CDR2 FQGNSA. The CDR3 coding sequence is TGTGCCAGCAGCTCAGGGATCCGAGCTGAAGCTTTCTTT. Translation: CASSSGIRAEAFF.

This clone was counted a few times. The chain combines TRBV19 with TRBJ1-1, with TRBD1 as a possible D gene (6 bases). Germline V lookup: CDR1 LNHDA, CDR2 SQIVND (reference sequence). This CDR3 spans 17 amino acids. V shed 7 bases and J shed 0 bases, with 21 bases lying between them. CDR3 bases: TGTGCCAGTATTCGCAGGGGCATTGATCTGCTGAACACTGAAGCTTTCTTT. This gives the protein CASIRRGIDLLNTEAFF.

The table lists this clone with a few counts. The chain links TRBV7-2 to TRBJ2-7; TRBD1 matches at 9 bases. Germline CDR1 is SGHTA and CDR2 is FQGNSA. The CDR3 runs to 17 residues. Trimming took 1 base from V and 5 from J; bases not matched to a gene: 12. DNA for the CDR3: TGTGCCAGCAGCTTAGGATTAGTGGACAGGGGCTTCCACGAGCAGTACTTC. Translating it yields CASSLGLVDRGFHEQYF.

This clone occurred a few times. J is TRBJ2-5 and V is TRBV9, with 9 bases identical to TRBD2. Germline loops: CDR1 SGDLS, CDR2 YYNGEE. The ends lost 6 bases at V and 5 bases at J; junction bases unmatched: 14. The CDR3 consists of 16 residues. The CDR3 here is CASMAGGPSGRETQYF. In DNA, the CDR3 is TGTGCCAGCATGGCGGGAGGGCCCTCGGGGCGGGAGACCCAGTACTTC.

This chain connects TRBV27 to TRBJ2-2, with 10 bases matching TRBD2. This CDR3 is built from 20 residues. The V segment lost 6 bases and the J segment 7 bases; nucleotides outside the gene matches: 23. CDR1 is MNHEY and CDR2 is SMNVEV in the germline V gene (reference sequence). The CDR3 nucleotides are TGTGCCAGCAGCCTTGGGTTGGTAGCGGGAGGCCGCGGATTCGGCGGGGAGCTGTTTTTT. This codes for CASSLGLVAGGRGFGGELFF.

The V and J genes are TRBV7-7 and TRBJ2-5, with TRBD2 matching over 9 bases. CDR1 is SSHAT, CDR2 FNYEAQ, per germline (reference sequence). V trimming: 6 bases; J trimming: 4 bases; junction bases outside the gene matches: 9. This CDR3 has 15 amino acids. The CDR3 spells CASSSGLALGETQYF. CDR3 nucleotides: TGTGCCAGCAGTTCTGGACTAGCGTTAGGAGAGACCCAGTACTTC. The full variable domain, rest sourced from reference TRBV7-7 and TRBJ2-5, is GAGVSQSPRYKVTKRGQDVTLRCDPISSHATLYWYQQALGQGPEFLTYFNYEAQPDKSGLPSDRFSAERPEGSISTLTIQRTEQRDSAMYRCASSSGLALGETQYFGPGTRLLVL.

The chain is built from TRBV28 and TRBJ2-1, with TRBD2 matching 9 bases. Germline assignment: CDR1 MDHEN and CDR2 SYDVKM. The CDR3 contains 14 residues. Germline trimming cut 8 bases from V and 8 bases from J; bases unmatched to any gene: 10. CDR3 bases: TGTGCCAGCGGCGGGAGGGCCAATCAGGATGAGCAGTTCTTC. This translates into CASGGRANQDEQFF.

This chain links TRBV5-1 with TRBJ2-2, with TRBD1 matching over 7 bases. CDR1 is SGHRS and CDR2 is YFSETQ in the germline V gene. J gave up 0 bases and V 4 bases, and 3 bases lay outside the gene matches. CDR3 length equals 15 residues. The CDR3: CASSQDRTNTGELFF. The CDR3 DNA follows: TGCGCCAGCAGCCAGGACAGGACGAACACCGGGGAGCTGTTTTTT.

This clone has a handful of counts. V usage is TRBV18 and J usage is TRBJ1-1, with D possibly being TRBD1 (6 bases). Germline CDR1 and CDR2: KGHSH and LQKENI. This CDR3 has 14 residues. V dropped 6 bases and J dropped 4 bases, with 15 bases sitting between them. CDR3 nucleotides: TGTGCCAGCTCCCCGCGAGGGGGTCTCACTGAAGCTTTCTTT. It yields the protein CASSPRGGLTEAFF.

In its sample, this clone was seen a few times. The CDR3 loop reads CASSLGIKETQYF. DNA of the CDR3: TGTGCCAGCAGCCTCGGGATCAAAGAGACCCAGTACTTC. The genes are TRBV7-8 and TRBJ2-5, with a tentative D call TRBD2 (5 bases). The length of the CDR3 is 13 residues. The germline V gene encodes CDR1 SGHVS and CDR2 FQNEAQ. V was clipped by 5 bases and J by 3 bases, with 10 bases between them.

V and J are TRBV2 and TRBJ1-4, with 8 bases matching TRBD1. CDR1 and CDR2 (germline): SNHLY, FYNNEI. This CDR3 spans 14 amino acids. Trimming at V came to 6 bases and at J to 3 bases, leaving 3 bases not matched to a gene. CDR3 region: CASRETGANEKLFF. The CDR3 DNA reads TGTGCCAGCAGAGAGACAGGGGCTAATGAAAAACTGTTTTTT.

CDR3 region: CAISRNSNQPQHF. Here the CDR3 DNA reads TGTGCCATCTCGCGGAATAGCAATCAGCCCCAGCATTTT. V is TRBV10-3 and J is TRBJ1-5; D is undetermined. The CDR3 extends over 13 amino acids. V was cut by 8 bases and J by 0 bases, with 8 bases left in between. The germline V gene has CDR1 ENHRY and CDR2 SYGVKD.

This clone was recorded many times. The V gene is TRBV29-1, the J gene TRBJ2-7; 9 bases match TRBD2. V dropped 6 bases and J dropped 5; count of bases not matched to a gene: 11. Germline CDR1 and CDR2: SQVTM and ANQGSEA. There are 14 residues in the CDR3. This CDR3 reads CSVLVAGAGDEQYF. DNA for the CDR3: TGCAGCGTACTCGTAGCGGGAGCTGGAGACGAGCAGTACTTC.

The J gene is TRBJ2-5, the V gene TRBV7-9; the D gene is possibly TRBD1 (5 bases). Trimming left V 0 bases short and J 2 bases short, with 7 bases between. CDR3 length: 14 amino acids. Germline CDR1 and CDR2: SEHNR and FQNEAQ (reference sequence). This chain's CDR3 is CASSLATGQETQYF. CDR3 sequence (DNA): TGTGCCAGCAGCTTAGCTACAGGACAAGAGACCCAGTACTTC.

The CDR3 DNA reads as TGTGCCAGCAGCTCCCGCGGTCTGGCCAAAAACATTCAGTACTTC. This codes for CASSSRGLAKNIQYF. V gene TRBV7-9 combines with J gene TRBJ2-4; no clear D gene. The germline V gene encodes CDR1 SEHNR and CDR2 FQNEAQ (reference sequence). Trimming stripped 4 bases from V and 1 base from J, with 11 bases between. The CDR3 is made up of 15 amino acids.